This passage covers 5 T cell receptor beta chains from one sample sequenced in a study of blood T cell repertoires in COVID-19. Profiling relied on immunoSEQ multiplex PCR, and the TCRdb table lists in-frame clones only, not all of them. The sample holds 200,000 to 250,000 clones, roughly 90% seen once. Sequencing was carried out using PBMCs or T cells enriched from blood (not recorded which). These receptor sequences come from a woman aged 40 to 50 with acute COVID-19.

The chain couples TRBV9 to TRBJ1-1; 7 bases agree with TRBD1. Germline CDR1 SGDLS, CDR2 YYNGEE. V shed 4 bases and J 5 bases; nucleotides not matched to a gene: 8. The CDR3 length is 14 residues. This CDR3 reads CASSPEGAGTEAFF. In DNA, the CDR3 is TGTGCCAGCAGCCCCGAGGGGGCCGGGACTGAAGCTTTCTTT.

The chain recombines TRBV5-6 with TRBJ1-2; 9 bases are shared with TRBD1. After removal of 4 bases from V and 10 bases from J, the junction contained 5 bases not matched to a gene. Germline CDR1 reads SGHDT; CDR2 reads YYEEEE. The CDR3 has 12 amino acids. This chain's CDR3 is CASSTGQGNYTF. CDR3 DNA sequence: TGTGCCAGCAGCACGGGACAGGGCAACTACACCTTC.

This rearrangement joins TRBV18 to TRBJ2-5, with 8 positions matching TRBD2. V shed 1 base, J shed 5 bases, and the junction held 12 bases outside the gene matches. The CDR3 extends over 17 amino acids. CDR1 is KGHSH and CDR2 is LQKENI in the germline V gene. CDR3 sequence reads: CASSPRRSGGGQETQYF. The CDR3 DNA follows: TGTGCCAGCTCACCACGAAGGTCCGGGGGGGGCCAGGAGACCCAGTACTTC.

In this sample, this clone turned up a few times. The rearrangement joins TRBV18 to TRBJ2-5; D gene unclear. The CDR3 runs 14 residues. Germline V gives CDR1 KGHSH, CDR2 LQKENI. V was trimmed by 5 bases and J by 3 bases, leaving 13 bases between them. The CDR3 sequence: CASSYQEAEETQYF. The CDR3 nucleotides read TGTGCCAGCTCATACCAAGAGGCGGAAGAGACCCAGTACTTC.

This chain links TRBV7-3 with TRBJ2-5; 10 bases match TRBD2. Germline-derived CDR1 and CDR2 are SGHTA and FQGTGA. The J segment lost 1 base and the V segment lost 2 bases, leaving 4 bases of the junction unmatched. The CDR3 runs 16 residues. CDR3 region: CASSLLAGGTQETQYF. The CDR3 DNA follows: TGTGCCAGCAGCTTATTAGCGGGGGGAACCCAAGAGACCCAGTACTTC.